Listed here are 23 T cell receptor beta chains from one sample, sequenced in a study of PD-1 blockade in mismatch repair-deficient tumors. Profiling relied on immunoSEQ multiplex PCR, and the TCRdb table lists in-frame clones only, not all of them. Here the sample spans 120,000 or so clones, about 90% being singletons. The sample consisted of peripheral blood, taken roughly 67 weeks after starting pembrolizumab. Receptors were obtained from an adult with mismatch repair-deficient cancer.

The chain is built from TRBV7-8 and TRBJ1-1; D not certain. The germline V gene has CDR1 SGHVS and CDR2 FQNEAQ. There are 11 residues in the CDR3. V was trimmed by 2 bases and J by 7 bases, leaving 5 bases between them. The CDR3 coding sequence is TGTGCCAGCAGCTTATTGGATGAAGCTTTCTTT. Translation: CASSLLDEAFF.

V and J are TRBV7-2 and TRBJ2-3, with 9 bases aligning to TRBD2. Per the germline V gene, CDR1 is SGHTA and CDR2 is FQGNSA. Unmatched junction bases numbered 12, after V lost 0 bases and J lost 5 bases. The CDR3 spans 18 residues. The CDR3 loop reads CASSLAPGSGRLGDTQYF. CDR3 bases: TGTGCCAGCAGCTTAGCCCCCGGGAGCGGGAGGTTGGGAGATACGCAGTATTTT. The full variable domain, completed using reference TRBV7-2 and TRBJ2-3, is GAGVSQSPSNKVTEKGKDVELRCDPISGHTALYWYRQSLGQGLEFLIYFQGNSAPDKSGLPSDRFSAERTGGSVSTLTIQRTQQEDSAVYLCASSLAPGSGRLGDTQYFGPGTRLTVL.

V and J are TRBV5-1 and TRBJ1-1; D may be TRBD1 (5 bases). Trimming took off 3 bases at V and 5 bases at J, with 8 bases between the two ends. This CDR3 spans 12 amino acids. Germline CDR1 is SGHRS and CDR2 is YFSETQ. The CDR3 loop reads CASSSGWTEAFF. The CDR3 DNA is TGCGCCAGCAGCTCAGGGTGGACTGAAGCTTTCTTT.

This rearrangement joins TRBV5-5 to TRBJ1-1; no firm D call. The CDR3 is 13 residues long. Germline V gene sequence: CDR1 SGHKS, CDR2 YYEKEE (reference sequence). Trimming took 4 bases from V and 4 from J, leaving 11 bases between them. CDR3 protein: CASSPRGFTEAFF. As DNA, the CDR3 is TGTGCCAGCAGCCCCCGCGGGTTCACTGAAGCTTTCTTT.

The CDR3 coding sequence is TGTGCCAGCACGGTGGGTAGCGGGAGAAGGGGGAACACCGGGGAGCTGTTTTTT. Translated, it gives CASTVGSGRRGNTGELFF. The chain links TRBV27 to TRBJ2-2; the match to TRBD2 covers 9 bases. Germline V gives CDR1 MNHEY, CDR2 SMNVEV (reference sequence). This CDR3 has 18 amino acids. Trimming removed 7 bases from V and 1 base from J; junction bases left unmatched: 13.

This clone appeared many times. The genes are TRBV21-1 and TRBJ2-7; the table calls TRBD2, which could not be checked here. TRBV21-1 is a documented pseudogene. The CDR3 is 14 amino acids. The CDR3 is CASIGAGPSYEQYF. CDR3 coding DNA: TGTGCCAGCATCGGAGCGGGACCCTCCTACGAGCAGTACTTC.

The chain carries TRBV7-9 and TRBJ1-5; possibly TRBD1 for D (5 bases). V lost 5 bases and J 5 bases, leaving 10 bases between the germline ends. The CDR3 covers 13 residues. Germline V CDR1 and CDR2: SEHNR, FQNEAQ (reference sequence). The CDR3: CASSEGWDQPQHF. CDR3 nucleotide sequence: TGTGCCAGCAGCGAGGGGTGGGATCAGCCCCAGCATTTT. The variable domain in full, with the rest retrieved from reference TRBV7-9 and TRBJ1-5, is DTGVSQNPRHKITKRGQNVTFRCDPISEHNRLYWYRQTLGQGPEFLTYFQNEAQLEKSRLLSDRFSAERPKGSFSTLEIQRTEQGDSAMYLCASSEGWDQPQHFGDGTRLSIL.

This chain links TRBV6-4 with TRBJ2-1; TRBD2 matches 10 bases. The CDR3 is 15 amino acids. The germline gives CDR1 MRHNA, CDR2 SNTAGT. Losses at the gene ends were 8 bases for V and 5 bases for J; bases not matched to a gene: 9. The CDR3 is CASPKAGLADNEQFF. CDR3 coding DNA: TGTGCCAGCCCGAAAGCCGGACTAGCGGACAATGAGCAGTTCTTC.

In the case of this clone: The conserved closing phenylalanine or tryptophan is absent in this CDR3, likely reflecting a read error. The rearrangement uses TRBV6-5 and TRBJ1-2; TRBD1 agrees at 8 bases. The V segment lost 6 bases and the J segment 4 bases; nucleotides outside the gene matches: 4. The CDR3 spans 13 residues. Germline-derived CDR1 and CDR2 are MNHEY and SVGAGI. In DNA form, the CDR3 reads TGTGCCAGCAGACTGACAGGGGCCTATGGCTACACCTCC. Its translation is CASRLTGAYGYTS.

V gene TRBV5-4 combines with J gene TRBJ2-7; 13 nucleotides align to TRBD2. CDR3 length equals 20 residues. V trimming: 4 bases; J trimming: 6 bases; junction bases outside the gene matches: 22. The germline V gene has CDR1 SGHNT and CDR2 YYREEE (reference sequence). The CDR3 DNA sequence: TGTGCCAGCAGCAACTGGGGACTAGCGGGACCCGAGGTAACGGGTAGCGAGCAGTACTTC. Amino acids: CASSNWGLAGPEVTGSEQYF. Combining the CDR3 with reference TRBV5-4 and TRBJ2-7 gives the whole variable domain ETGVTQSPTHLIKTRGQQVTLRCSSQSGHNTVSWYQQALGQGPQFIFQYYREEENGRGNFPPRFSGLQFPNYSSELNVNALELDDSALYLCASSNWGLAGPEVTGSEQYFGPGTRLTVT.

The chain combines TRBV19 with TRBJ2-5, with 8 nucleotides matching TRBD2. After removal of 4 bases from V and 2 bases from J, the junction contained 6 bases not matched to a gene. CDR1 is LNHDA and CDR2 is SQIVND in the germline V gene (reference sequence). The CDR3 totals 15 residues. The CDR3 nucleotides are TGTGCCAGTAGTACCCGAGCGGGAGAGCAAGAGACCCAGTACTTC. Protein product: CASSTRAGEQETQYF.

The V gene is TRBV18, the J gene TRBJ2-2; D possibly corresponds to TRBD2 (6 bases). This CDR3 is 14 amino acids long. With 2 bases removed from V and 4 bases from J, the gap between germline ends came to 8 bases. Germline V CDR1 and CDR2: KGHSH, LQKENI. Here the CDR3 DNA reads TGTGCCAGCTCACCAGTTAGCGGCACCGGGGAGCTGTTTTTT. This translates into CASSPVSGTGELFF.

The CDR3 region has the DNA TGTGCCAGCACCGTAGCGGGGCTCAGCACAGATACGCAGTATTTT. This gives the protein CASTVAGLSTDTQYF. This sequence joins TRBV6-5 and TRBJ2-3; 8 bases agree with TRBD2. Germline V CDR1 and CDR2: MNHEY, SVGAGI. V gave up 7 bases and J gave up 0 bases; unmatched junction bases: 6. This CDR3 has 15 residues.

The chain joins TRBV27 to TRBJ2-7; D is ambiguous. Germline CDR1 is MNHEY and CDR2 is SMNVEV (reference sequence). The CDR3 runs to 13 residues. V lost 2 bases, J lost 2 bases, and 7 bases lay in between. CDR3 loop: CASSLGTTYEQYF. The CDR3, as DNA: TGTGCCAGCAGTTTAGGAACCACCTACGAGCAGTACTTC.

This chain joins TRBV28 and TRBJ2-3; 8 bases fit TRBD1. Germline V gene data show CDR1 as MDHEN and CDR2 as SYDVKM. With V trimmed by 6 bases and J by 2 bases, 4 bases remained unmatched. The CDR3 contains 14 residues. The CDR3: CASRRDRTTDTQYF. For the CDR3, the DNA is TGTGCCAGCAGACGGGACAGGACCACAGATACGCAGTATTTT.

The chain uses TRBV5-1 and TRBJ2-3; unclear D gene. There are 14 residues in the CDR3. Trimming stripped 0 bases from V and 5 bases from J, with 10 bases between. Germline-derived CDR1 and CDR2 are SGHRS and YFSETQ. CDR3 nucleotides: TGCGCCAGCAGCTTGGCCTCTCCGGAAGATACGCAGTATTTT. As protein: CASSLASPEDTQYF.

The rearrangement joins TRBV4-1 to TRBJ2-3; 8 nucleotides agree with TRBD2. The V segment lost 1 base and the J segment 3 bases; nucleotides outside the gene matches: 9. Germline V CDR1 and CDR2: MGHRA, YSYEKL. CDR3 length equals 17 residues. CDR3 region: CASSQVSSGSSTDTQYF. The CDR3 DNA follows: TGCGCCAGCAGCCAAGTATCCAGCGGGAGTAGTACAGATACGCAGTATTTT.

This clone was observed a few times. V usage is TRBV30 and J usage is TRBJ2-7; the D is unclear. The V gene's germline CDR1 is GTSNPN and CDR2 SVGIG (reference sequence). V shed 0 bases and J shed 6 bases, with 6 bases lying between them. The CDR3 runs to 11 residues. CDR3 sequence: CAWSVAREQYF. Written as DNA, the CDR3 is TGTGCCTGGAGTGTGGCCCGCGAGCAGTACTTC.

This chain connects TRBV6-6 to TRBJ2-7, with D possibly being TRBD2 (6 bases). The CDR3 extends over 15 amino acids. Germline assignment: CDR1 MNHNY and CDR2 SVGAGI (reference sequence). V was cut by 2 bases and J by 3 bases, with 14 bases left in between. The CDR3 nucleotides read TGTGCCAGCAGTTACATAACCGGAGGGGTCTACGAGCAGTACTTC. Its translation is CASSYITGGVYEQYF.

This chain connects TRBV7-2 to TRBJ2-1; tentative D call: TRBD2 (6 bases). The CDR3 totals 15 residues. Germline assignment: CDR1 SGHTA and CDR2 FQGNSA. The V and J ends lost 3 bases and 2 bases respectively, with 11 bases between them. The CDR3 is CASSFPRLAYNEQFF. The CDR3, as DNA: TGTGCCAGCAGCTTCCCAAGACTAGCCTACAATGAGCAGTTCTTC. Full variable domain (outside the CDR3, taken from reference TRBV7-2 and TRBJ2-1): GAGVSQSPSNKVTEKGKDVELRCDPISGHTALYWYRQSLGQGLEFLIYFQGNSAPDKSGLPSDRFSAERTGGSVSTLTIQRTQQEDSAVYLCASSFPRLAYNEQFFGPGTRLTVL.

This clone was seen a handful of times. The chain uses TRBV4-1 and TRBJ2-7; D is tentatively TRBD1 or TRBD2 (6 bases each). The CDR3 consists of 15 residues. The germline gives CDR1 MGHRA, CDR2 YSYEKL. Between the trimmed V and J ends, which lost 2 bases and 5 bases, there was a span of 16 bases. The CDR3 protein is CASSQLTRQEDEQYF. CDR3 in DNA: TGCGCCAGCAGCCAATTGACTAGACAGGAGGACGAGCAGTACTTC.

This rearrangement joins TRBV5-5 to TRBJ2-4; 9 bases agree with TRBD1. V was pared by 5 bases and J by 7 bases, with 4 bases of the junction left unmatched. From germline, CDR1 is SGHKS and CDR2 YYEKEE (reference sequence). This CDR3 spans 13 amino acids. CDR3 nucleotide sequence: TGTGCCAGCAGAGAGACAGGGGGTAACATTCAGTACTTC. It specifies CASRETGGNIQYF.

The V call is TRBV28, the J call TRBJ1-1; D possibly corresponds to TRBD1 (6 bases). Germline assignment: CDR1 MDHEN and CDR2 SYDVKM. V was trimmed by 3 bases and J by 4 bases, leaving 12 bases between them. This CDR3 is 14 amino acids long. CDR3 sequence (DNA): TGTGCCAGCAGTTTCGACAGGAGGGGCACTGAAGCTTTCTTT. Its protein product is CASSFDRRGTEAFF.